The 32 T cell receptor beta chains listed next were all sequenced from one sample in a study of T-cell reconstitution after alpha-beta-depleted transplantation in children (dated by TCRdb to the mid-2010s). The library was built by means of PCR. The run used an Illumina HiSeq 2500. TCR libraries were prepared with molecular barcoding, using unique molecular identifiers to normalize TCRbeta repertoire quantification. TCRdb reworked the public reads: Q25 trimming with fastp, MiXCR clone assembly, productive beta chains retained. CDR3 protein sequences are deduplicated, and each keeps its most common genes and DNA. The sample yields approximately 520,000 distinct CDR3 sequences; about an eighth were counted once. The ten largest clones take up roughly 15% of the sample. The treatment or condition label on this specimen signifies: allogeneic hematopoietic cell transplantation with graft depleted of TCRalphabeta T cells and CD19 B cells.

The material sequenced was PBMCs, mostly from graft donor cells, taken 180 days after TCRalphabeta/CD19-depleted stem cell transplant. Source of these receptors: a female patient aged 2 to 10 who had a stem cell transplant for aplastic anemia, so the T cells may come from the graft donor.

The chain employs TRBV7-2 and TRBJ2-7; 8 nucleotides align to TRBD2. Germline lookup yields CDR1 SGHTA and CDR2 FQGNSA. This CDR3 has 16 residues. V lost 5 bases, J lost 3 bases, and 12 bases stayed unmatched. The CDR3 sequence is CASSHPFMSGSYEQYV. The CDR3 bases are TGTGCCAGCAGCCACCCCTTTATGAGCGGGAGCTACGAGCAGTACGTC.

The rearrangement joins TRBV7-8 to TRBJ2-1; TRBD2 might be the D (6 bases). This CDR3 has 15 amino acids. The germline V gene has CDR1 SGHVS and CDR2 FQNEAQ. V lost 2 bases and J 2 bases, leaving 10 bases between the germline ends. The CDR3 reads CASSLQPGAYNEQFF. The CDR3 region has the DNA TGTGCCAGCAGCTTACAACCGGGAGCCTACAATGAGCAGTTCTTC.

This clonotype was found a few times. The J gene is TRBJ2-5, the V gene TRBV30; D unresolved. The V and J ends lost 8 bases and 2 bases respectively, with 15 bases between them. This CDR3 has 13 amino acids. Per the germline V gene, CDR1 is GTSNPN and CDR2 is SVGIG (reference sequence). The CDR3 sequence: CAGIVGRQETQYF. The CDR3 nucleotides read TGTGCCGGGATTGTCGGGCGTCAAGAGACCCAGTACTTC.

This clonotype occurred a few times. The chain joins TRBV4-1 to TRBJ1-2; 10 bases align to TRBD1. From germline, CDR1 is MGHRA and CDR2 YSYEKL. This CDR3 region has 15 residues. Trimming took 2 bases from V and 8 from J; bases not matched to a gene: 8. The CDR3 sequence: CASSQSYGQGDGYTF. In nucleotides, the CDR3 is TGCGCCAGCAGCCAATCCTACGGACAGGGGGACGGCTACACCTTC.

This clonotype showed up many times. The J gene is TRBJ1-1, the V gene TRBV4-2; D possibly corresponds to TRBD1 (5 bases). The germline V and J ends were trimmed by 1 base and 5 bases, with 14 bases remaining between them. Germline lookup yields CDR1 LGHNA and CDR2 YNFKEQ. This CDR3 region has 15 residues. CDR3 sequence: CASSQAKGPVTEAFF. In DNA, the CDR3 is TGTGCCAGCAGCCAAGCTAAGGGGCCAGTGACTGAAGCTTTCTTT.

This chain connects TRBV5-1 to TRBJ2-5, with unresolved D. Germline CDR1 and CDR2: SGHRS and YFSETQ. Trimming pared 5 bases from V and 5 bases from J, leaving 16 bases between. The length of the CDR3 is 14 residues. CDR3 residues: CASRPTGTMETQYF. CDR3 in DNA: TGCGCCAGCAGACCTACCGGAACGATGGAGACCCAGTACTTC.

This clonotype was observed at least ten times. The chain links TRBV12-3 or TRBV12-4 to TRBJ2-7; D ambiguous. V lost 3 bases, J lost 6 bases, and 9 bases lay in between. This CDR3 has 12 residues. CDR3 in amino acids: CASSFDSGEQYF. CDR3 DNA sequence: TGTGCCAGCAGTTTTGATTCGGGCGAGCAGTACTTC.

The chain has TRBV25-1 and TRBJ2-5, with a weak D call TRBD2 (5 bases). CDR3 length: 14 residues. Trimming left V 4 bases short and J 5 bases short, with 14 bases between. The V gene's germline CDR1 is MGHDK and CDR2 SYGVNS. CDR3 DNA sequence: TGTGCCAGCAGTGCCCATTATGGGGAGGAGACCCAGTACTTC. Translating gives CASSAHYGEETQYF.

The table lists this clonotype with a few counts. This chain uses TRBV7-9 with TRBJ2-7; D gene uncertain. Germline V gene sequence: CDR1 SEHNR, CDR2 FQNEAQ (reference sequence). This CDR3 has 13 residues. Trimming removed 4 bases from V and 3 bases from J, with 10 bases in between. The CDR3 bases are TGTGCCAGCAGCTATATTTGGAACTACGAGCAGTACGTC. Amino acid sequence: CASSYIWNYEQYV.

Only a few counts were recorded for this clonotype. This sequence joins TRBV20-1 and TRBJ2-1; 14 bases are a match to TRBD2. The CDR3 runs to 17 residues. Germline CDR1 DFQATT, CDR2 SNEGSKA (reference sequence). V was clipped by 6 bases and J by 6 bases; unmatched bases: 13. The CDR3 is CSARPGTSGRRSNEQFF. The CDR3 DNA reads TGCAGTGCCAGACCCGGGACTAGCGGGAGAAGGAGCAATGAGCAGTTCTTC.

This clonotype was picked up many times. V gene TRBV5-1 combines with J gene TRBJ2-7, with TRBD2 identical over 8 bases. Per the germline V gene, CDR1 is SGHRS and CDR2 is YFSETQ. Germline trimming cut 1 base from V and 6 bases from J; bases unmatched to any gene: 3. CDR3 length: 13 amino acids. CDR3 coding DNA: TGCGCCAGCAGCTTGAGCGGGGGTCGCGAGCAGTACTTC. Its translation: CASSLSGGREQYF.

Many counts were recorded for this clonotype. This chain links TRBV7-2 with TRBJ2-7; TRBD2 aligns across 9 bases. The V segment lost 4 bases and the J segment 6 bases; nucleotides outside the gene matches: 13. The CDR3 covers 16 residues. Germline lookup yields CDR1 SGHTA and CDR2 FQGNSA. The CDR3 protein is CASSSASGIGSVEQYV. In DNA form, the CDR3 reads TGTGCCAGCAGCTCAGCTAGCGGGATAGGCTCTGTCGAGCAGTACGTC.

In this sample, this clonotype turned up a few times. V and J are TRBV7-2 and TRBJ2-5; 14 positions match TRBD2. The V segment lost 5 bases and the J segment 4 bases; nucleotides outside the gene matches: 9. This CDR3 is built from 17 residues. CDR1 and CDR2 from the germline V gene are SGHTA and FQGNSA. This CDR3 reads CASSLTPGTSGRETQYF. As DNA, the CDR3 is TGTGCCAGCAGCCTAACACCTGGGACTAGCGGGAGAGAGACCCAGTACTTC. The whole variable domain, remainder taken from reference TRBV7-2 and TRBJ2-5, is GAGVSQSPSNKVTEKGKDVELRCDPISGHTALYWYRQSLGQGLEFLIYFQGNSAPDKSGLPSDRFSAERTGGSVSTLTIQRTQQEDSAVYLCASSLTPGTSGRETQYFGPGTRLLVL.

The V and J genes are TRBV20-1 and TRBJ2-1, with D unresolved. V lost 4 bases, J lost 3 bases, and 19 bases lay in between. The germline V gene encodes CDR1 DFQATT and CDR2 SNEGSKA (reference sequence). The CDR3 has 16 residues. The CDR3 coding sequence is TGCAGTGCTACTGGGTATGATTCGCTTTTCTACAATGAGCAGTTCTTC. Translation: CSATGYDSLFYNEQFF.

The sample holds many counts of this clonotype. V and J are TRBV3-1 and TRBJ2-1; no reliable D call. The CDR3 spans 11 residues. The ends were cut back, 6 bases at V and 5 bases at J, with 5 bases in the middle. Per germline, CDR1 LGHDT and CDR2 YNNKEL (reference sequence). The CDR3 loop is CASRDHNEQFF. The CDR3 DNA reads as TGTGCCAGCAGGGACCACAATGAGCAGTTCTTC.

This clonotype has just a few counts. V gene TRBV12-3 or TRBV12-4 combines with J gene TRBJ1-1; TRBD1 matches at 8 bases. V lost 6 bases to trimming and J lost 5 bases; unmatched junction nucleotides: 5. The CDR3 sequence is 13 residues long. The CDR3 nucleotides read TGTGCCAGCAGACTTACAGGGGGGACTGAAGCTTTCTTT. Translated: CASRLTGGTEAFF.

This clonotype was observed a handful of times. V gene TRBV15 combines with J gene TRBJ2-7; 8 bases agree with TRBD1. The CDR3 runs to 14 residues. CDR1 and CDR2 from the germline V gene are LNHNV and YYDKDF (reference sequence). V lost 9 bases and J lost 1; bases outside the gene matches: 8. The CDR3 loop is CATSVGQVSYEQYF. Here the CDR3 DNA reads TGTGCCACGTCTGTGGGACAGGTATCCTACGAGCAGTACTTC.

This clonotype has more than one count but fewer than ten. The chain is built from TRBV4-3 and TRBJ2-2; TRBD1 agrees at 8 bases. After removal of 0 bases from V and 7 bases from J, the junction contained 4 bases not matched to a gene. This CDR3 has 15 residues. Germline V lookup: CDR1 LGHNA, CDR2 YSLEER. The CDR3 coding sequence is TGCGCCAGCAGCCAAGAGTCAGGGGGCCTCGGGGAGCTGTTTTTT. Amino acids: CASSQESGGLGELFF.

This clonotype was counted between two and nine times. The rearrangement links TRBV5-6 to TRBJ2-2, with D tentatively TRBD1 (6 bases). V was shortened by 1 base and J by 5 bases, with 12 bases between the two germline ends. Per the germline V gene, CDR1 is SGHDT and CDR2 is YYEEEE. This CDR3 comprises 15 residues. CDR3 amino acids: CASSLLWQGTGELFF. The CDR3 DNA reads as TGTGCCAGCAGCTTGTTGTGGCAGGGGACCGGGGAGCTGTTTTTT.

Only a few counts were recorded for this clonotype. J is TRBJ1-1 and V is TRBV11-3; D uncertain. Trimming removed 6 bases from V and 3 bases from J, with 14 bases in between. Per the germline V gene, CDR1 is SGHNT and CDR2 is YENEEA. The length of the CDR3 is 14 residues. CDR3 residues: CASSGLRRDTEAFF. The CDR3 DNA follows: TGTGCCAGCAGTGGGCTCCGGAGAGACACTGAAGCTTTCTTT.

This chain links TRBV20-1 with TRBJ2-2, with D maybe TRBD2 (6 bases). The CDR3 is 16 residues long. Germline CDR1 is DFQATT and CDR2 is SNEGSKA (reference sequence). Trimming shortened V by 5 bases and J by 3 bases, and 19 bases separated the two germline ends. The CDR3 DNA reads as TGCAGTGCTTTAGCGGTCCTACCACCTTACACCGGGGAGCTGTTTTTT. Its translation is CSALAVLPPYTGELFF.

This clonotype was seen a few times. V and J are TRBV9 and TRBJ2-7, with a possible D match to TRBD1 (6 bases). Trimming took 4 bases from V and 4 from J, leaving 18 bases between them. This CDR3 spans 15 amino acids. The germline V gene encodes CDR1 SGDLS and CDR2 YYNGEE. The CDR3 DNA sequence: TGTGCCAGCAGCCCTCAGACAGGCACCTTGTACGAGCAGTACTTC. Protein product: CASSPQTGTLYEQYF.

This clonotype was observed a handful of times. This chain joins TRBV28 and TRBJ2-7, with 8 nucleotides matching TRBD1. Germline V gives CDR1 MDHEN, CDR2 SYDVKM. V lost 0 bases, J lost 6 bases, and 10 bases stayed unmatched. CDR3 length: 16 residues. CDR3: CASSLCSWTGRCEQYF. CDR3 sequence (DNA): TGTGCCAGCAGTTTATGCTCCTGGACAGGGCGCTGCGAGCAGTACTTC.

The sample holds a few counts of this clonotype. The V call is TRBV7-8, the J call TRBJ2-5; D is ambiguous. V lost 1 base to trimming and J lost 1 base, with 13 bases between them. From germline, CDR1 is SGHVS and CDR2 FQNEAQ. This CDR3 spans 16 amino acids. CDR3 in amino acids: CASSLDPRILQETQYF. CDR3 nucleotide sequence: TGTGCCAGCAGCTTAGATCCCCGTATCCTCCAAGAGACCCAGTACTTC.

The V call is TRBV4-2, the J call TRBJ2-1; TRBD2 matches 12 bases. V lost 0 bases and J lost 8; bases outside the gene matches: 5. Germline V gene sequence: CDR1 LGHNA, CDR2 YNFKEQ. This CDR3 has 16 amino acids. The CDR3: CASSQDWLAGGDEQFF. The DNA for the CDR3 is TGTGCCAGCAGCCAAGATTGGCTAGCGGGAGGGGATGAGCAGTTCTTC.

This clonotype was counted only a few times. V is TRBV12-3 or TRBV12-4 and J is TRBJ2-5; TRBD1 might be the D (6 bases). The CDR3 spans 17 residues. The ends were cut back, 6 bases at V and 1 base at J, with 21 bases in the middle. This CDR3 is CASRDRDTKTGQETQYF. CDR3 sequence (DNA): TGTGCCAGCAGGGACCGGGACACCAAGACGGGCCAAGAGACCCAGTACTTC.

The V gene is TRBV29-1, the J gene TRBJ1-1; D unclear. The CDR3 length is 14 residues. CDR1 is SQVTM, CDR2 ANQGSEA, per germline. Trimming removed 6 bases at V and 0 bases at J, with 14 bases between. This CDR3 reads CSVGGLVMNTEAFF. The CDR3 bases are TGCAGCGTGGGCGGACTAGTCATGAACACTGAAGCTTTCTTT.

V usage is TRBV6-5 and J usage is TRBJ2-7, with no clear D. V dropped 4 bases and J dropped 9 bases, with 25 bases sitting between them. The CDR3 runs to 16 residues. In germline, CDR1 is MNHEY, CDR2 SVGAGI. The CDR3 here is CASSFSPSAPTRGQYF. The CDR3 nucleotides read TGTGCCAGCAGTTTCAGTCCAAGTGCCCCTACGAGAGGGCAGTACTTC.

The V and J genes are TRBV27 and TRBJ2-7; possibly TRBD1 or TRBD2 for D (5 bases each). The CDR3 loop spans 15 amino acids. Trimming took 3 bases from V and 3 from J, leaving 15 bases between them. CDR1 and CDR2 (germline): MNHEY, SMNVEV (reference sequence). For the CDR3, the DNA is TGTGCCAGCAGTTTCCCCGGGACCAACTACTACGAGCAGTACGTC. It is translated as CASSFPGTNYYEQYV.

The V and J genes are TRBV18 and TRBJ2-7; D could derive from TRBD1 or TRBD2 (5 bases each). From germline, CDR1 is KGHSH and CDR2 LQKENI. Trimming removed 3 bases at V and 3 bases at J, with 12 bases between. The length of the CDR3 is 14 residues. Here the CDR3 reads CASSPGPGGYEQYF. The CDR3 DNA is TGTGCCAGCTCACCCGGTCCTGGGGGCTACGAGCAGTACTTC.

This rearrangement joins TRBV29-1 to TRBJ2-1; maybe TRBD1 (7 bases). Trimming removed 7 bases from V and 5 bases from J, with 15 bases in between. CDR1 and CDR2 from the germline V gene are SQVTM and ANQGSEA. The CDR3 has 13 residues. The CDR3: CSARGAMDNEQFF. CDR3 nucleotides: TGCAGCGCCAGGGGGGCGATGGACAATGAGCAGTTCTTC.

This clonotype was observed a few times. This chain links TRBV7-9 with TRBJ2-7, with D possibly matching TRBD2 (6 bases). The CDR3 covers 15 residues. V gave up 2 bases and J gave up 5 bases, with 16 bases separating them. CDR1 SEHNR and CDR2 FQNEAQ come from the germline V gene (reference sequence). CDR3 in amino acids: CASSLRDAGLHEQYF. CDR3 in DNA: TGTGCCAGCAGCTTACGAGACGCGGGGCTCCACGAGCAGTACTTC.